The 29 T cell receptor beta chains reported below all come from one sample, sequenced in a study of CD4 T cell repertoires in COVID-19. No culture step preceded sequencing of the ex vivo isolated memory T cells. Sequencing used immunoSEQ multiplex PCR; TCRdb keeps in-frame clones, though not all of them. The sample contains about 24,000 clones, 93% of which appear only once. Sequences were derived from circulating follicular helper CD4+ T cells (cTfh) from blood, sampled before the COVID-19 pandemic. These receptors originate from a human donor who had COVID-19.

The J gene is TRBJ2-2, the V gene TRBV19; 8 bases match TRBD2. V trimming: 4 bases; J trimming: 2 bases; junction bases outside the gene matches: 6. This CDR3 is 16 amino acids long. Germline V CDR1 and CDR2: LNHDA, SQIVND (reference sequence). In DNA form, the CDR3 reads TGTGCCAGTAGTAAAACTAGCGGATCCAACACCGGGGAGCTGTTTTTT. This sequence encodes CASSKTSGSNTGELFF.

The rearrangement joins TRBV7-5 to TRBJ1-4; the DNA was not used to check the table's D call, TRBD1. TRBV7-5 is a known pseudogene. The CDR3 sequence is 18 residues long. CDR3 sequence reads: CARSHRDRDFRADEKLFF. The CDR3, as DNA: TGTGCCAGAAGCCACCGGGACAGGGACTTTCGGGCTGATGAAAAACTGTTTTTT.

This clone was seen only once. This chain connects TRBV6-1 to TRBJ1-1, with 7 nucleotides matching TRBD1. The germline V gene encodes CDR1 MNHNS and CDR2 SASEGT. Losses at the gene ends were 4 bases for V and 8 bases for J; bases not matched to a gene: 7. The CDR3 is made up of 13 amino acids. CDR3 in DNA: TGTGCCAGCAGTGGCTACAGGGGAGGAGAAGCTTTCTTT. Translating gives CASSGYRGGEAFF.

The CDR3 loop is CASSRQGGKNEQFF. CDR3 nucleotide sequence: TGTGCCAGCAGCCGACAGGGAGGAAAAAATGAGCAGTTCTTC. The J gene is TRBJ2-1, the V gene TRBV7-9; D might be TRBD1 (7 bases). The germline gives CDR1 SEHNR, CDR2 FQNEAQ (reference sequence). The CDR3 contains 14 residues. V lost 5 bases to trimming and J lost 7 bases, with 15 bases between them.

The chain links TRBV5-4 to TRBJ1-1; 9 nucleotides match TRBD1. Germline CDR1 and CDR2: SGHNT and YYREEE (reference sequence). The CDR3 is 16 residues long. V was pared by 4 bases and J by 3 bases, with 10 bases of the junction left unmatched. CDR3 DNA: TGTGCCAGCAGCCCCCGGGACAGGGCGGATGACACTGAAGCTTTCTTT. It specifies CASSPRDRADDTEAFF.

The chain joins TRBV5-6 to TRBJ2-1; D gene uncertain. The CDR3 totals 15 residues. The V gene's germline CDR1 is SGHDT and CDR2 YYEEEE. The V end lost 0 bases, the J end lost 0 bases, and 7 bases lay between the germline ends. The CDR3 sequence: CASSLVLSSYNEQFF. The CDR3 DNA follows: TGTGCCAGCAGCTTGGTACTAAGCTCCTACAATGAGCAGTTCTTC.

The rearrangement links TRBV30 to TRBJ1-2; 12 positions match TRBD1. V was pared by 2 bases and J by 5 bases, with 12 bases of the junction left unmatched. Germline V gene lookup returns CDR1 GTSNPN and CDR2 SVGIG (reference sequence). The CDR3 consists of 17 residues. CDR3: CAWSKGTGGRGGYGYTF. The CDR3 nucleotides are TGTGCCTGGAGTAAAGGGACAGGGGGCAGAGGAGGATATGGCTACACCTTC. Supplemented by reference TRBV30 and TRBJ1-2, the full variable domain reads SQTIHQWPATLVQPVGSPLSLECTVEGTSNPNLYWYRQAAGRGLQLLFYSVGIGQISSEVPQNLSASRPQDRQFILSSKKLLLSDSGFYLCAWSKGTGGRGGYGYTFGSGTRLTVV.

This chain links TRBV27 with TRBJ2-2; D not resolved. Trimming cost V 4 bases and J 4 bases, with 7 bases left between them. The germline V gene has CDR1 MNHEY and CDR2 SMNVEV (reference sequence). The CDR3 spans 13 residues. The chain's CDR3 is CASSSSSTGELFF. The CDR3 bases are TGTGCCAGCAGTTCTAGTAGCACCGGGGAGCTGTTTTTT.

The gene calls are TRBV16 and TRBJ1-2; 7 positions agree with TRBD1. Germline V gene lookup returns CDR1 KGHSY and CDR2 FQNENV. Trimming removed 4 bases from V and 3 bases from J; junction bases left unmatched: 5. CDR3 length: 14 residues. CDR3 bases: TGTGCCAGCAGCCGGGGGACAGCGGACTATGGCTACACCTTC. Protein sequence: CASSRGTADYGYTF.

The chain recombines TRBV5-4 with TRBJ2-5, with 8 bases identical to TRBD2. Germline V gene lookup returns CDR1 SGHNT and CDR2 YYREEE (reference sequence). The CDR3 has 13 amino acids. The ends lost 4 bases at V and 4 bases at J; junction bases unmatched: 3. The CDR3 loop is CASSARGGETQYF. The CDR3 bases are TGTGCCAGCAGCGCCCGGGGGGGAGAGACCCAGTACTTC.

This chain's CDR3 is CASSFTRGSTEAFF. The CDR3 region has the DNA TGTGCCAGCAGCTTTACCAGGGGAAGCACTGAAGCTTTCTTT. The J gene is TRBJ1-1, the V gene TRBV7-9; tentative D call: TRBD1 (6 bases). CDR3 length: 14 amino acids. V gave up 3 bases and J gave up 4 bases, with 12 bases separating them. The germline CDR1 and CDR2 sequences are SEHNR and FQNEAQ (reference sequence).

This clone appeared a single time. The chain couples TRBV6-5 to TRBJ2-3, with D possibly TRBD2 on 5 matching bases. The CDR3 length is 15 residues. The V end lost 6 bases, the J end lost 5 bases, and 18 bases lay between the germline ends. Germline V lookup: CDR1 MNHEY, CDR2 SVGAGI. For the CDR3, the DNA is TGTGCCAGCAGCTGGAGAGGGAATTTTCAAGATACGCAGTATTTT. Residues: CASSWRGNFQDTQYF.

The rearrangement links TRBV14 to TRBJ2-2, with no clear D. The V end was cut by 0 bases, the J end by 5 bases, with 4 bases between. Germline V gene sequence: CDR1 SGHDN, CDR2 FVKESK. This CDR3 has 13 residues. The DNA for the CDR3 is TGTGCCAGCAGCCAAGATCGGACCGGGGAGCTGTTTTTT. Translated, it gives CASSQDRTGELFF.

The chain employs TRBV19 and TRBJ1-5; TRBD1 might be the D (5 bases). The germline V gene has CDR1 LNHDA and CDR2 SQIVND (reference sequence). Trimming shortened V by 10 bases and J by 0 bases, and 16 bases separated the two germline ends. The CDR3 runs to 15 residues. CDR3 loop: CATRTDTYSNQPQHF. Here the CDR3 DNA reads TGTGCCACCCGCACGGACACATATAGCAATCAGCCCCAGCATTTT.

The V call is TRBV5-6, the J call TRBJ2-7; D is unresolved. The ends were cut back, 1 base at V and 4 bases at J, with 6 bases in the middle. Germline CDR1 is SGHDT and CDR2 is YYEEEE. The CDR3 loop spans 12 amino acids. The CDR3 region has the DNA TGTGCCAGCAGCTTGCATCTATACGAGCAGTACTTC. This translates into CASSLHLYEQYF.

In its sample, this clone was seen once. The same CDR3 is also encoded by other DNA sequences in this sample. This sequence joins TRBV28 and TRBJ1-3, with 7 bases identical to TRBD1. With 5 bases clipped from V and 4 bases from J, the junction kept 5 bases outside the gene matches. The germline gives CDR1 MDHEN, CDR2 SYDVKM. The CDR3 is 14 amino acids. The CDR3 nucleotides are TGTGCCAGCAGTGCCGGGACAGCCGGAAACACCATATATTTT. It encodes CASSAGTAGNTIYF.

The chain carries TRBV19 and TRBJ2-7, with TRBD1 identical over 8 bases. The CDR3 has 13 residues. Germline assignment: CDR1 LNHDA and CDR2 SQIVND (reference sequence). The V gene end was trimmed by 5 bases and the J gene end by 2 bases; junction bases not matched to a gene: 2. The CDR3 here is CASSPQGAYEQYF. CDR3 in DNA: TGTGCCAGTAGTCCACAGGGGGCCTACGAGCAGTACTTC.

The chain combines TRBV10-3 with TRBJ1-3; 8 nucleotides match TRBD1. The CDR3 covers 16 residues. The germline V gene has CDR1 ENHRY and CDR2 SYGVKD. V lost 4 bases and J lost 7; bases outside the gene matches: 12. This chain's CDR3 is CAISAAPQGAGNTIYF. In DNA, the CDR3 is TGTGCCATCAGTGCGGCCCCCCAGGGGGCCGGGAACACCATATATTTT.

The rearrangement links TRBV19 to TRBJ2-1; 11 bases agree with TRBD2. The CDR3 totals 14 residues. Germline lookup yields CDR1 LNHDA and CDR2 SQIVND (reference sequence). J gave up 8 bases and V 7 bases, and 7 bases lay outside the gene matches. The CDR3 loop reads CASTNSGGAHEQFF. The CDR3, as DNA: TGTGCCAGTACTAATAGCGGGGGGGCCCATGAGCAGTTCTTC.

The table lists this clone with a count of one. The chain employs TRBV27 and TRBJ1-2, with D maybe TRBD1 (5 bases). V was shortened by 0 bases and J by 9 bases, with 14 bases between the two germline ends. The CDR3 is 14 amino acids. Germline V lookup: CDR1 MNHEY, CDR2 SMNVEV (reference sequence). The CDR3, as DNA: TGTGCCAGCAGTTTATCCCCCCGGGACTCGAGCTACACCTTC. Protein product: CASSLSPRDSSYTF.

This chain joins TRBV6-1 and TRBJ1-5, with a possible D match to TRBD1 (5 bases). Trimming pared 6 bases from V and 4 bases from J, leaving 10 bases between. The CDR3 totals 13 residues. CDR1 and CDR2 (germline): MNHNS, SASEGT. DNA of the CDR3: TGTGCCAGCAGGTCGACAGATAATCAGCCCCAGCATTTT. Protein: CASRSTDNQPQHF.

V is TRBV10-3 and J is TRBJ2-2, with no clear D. Germline CDR1 and CDR2: ENHRY and SYGVKD. The CDR3 is 15 residues long. The V end lost 2 bases, the J end lost 0 bases, and 7 bases lay between the germline ends. CDR3 DNA: TGTGCCATCAGTGAGGCAACAGCGAACACCGGGGAGCTGTTTTTT. Translation: CAISEATANTGELFF.

The chain has TRBV28 and TRBJ1-1; D might be TRBD1 (6 bases). This CDR3 is 14 amino acids long. V lost 8 bases to trimming and J lost 0 bases, with 13 bases between them. Per germline, CDR1 MDHEN and CDR2 SYDVKM. Written as DNA, the CDR3 is TGTGCCAGCTACCTACAGGGACTGAACACTGAAGCTTTCTTT. Protein: CASYLQGLNTEAFF.

The J gene is TRBJ1-1, the V gene TRBV5-1; TRBD1 is a possible D gene (5 bases). V dropped 0 bases and J dropped 8 bases, with 11 bases sitting between them. Per germline, CDR1 SGHRS and CDR2 YFSETQ. The CDR3 covers 13 residues. The CDR3 spells CASSLVVQGEAFF. The CDR3 DNA reads as TGCGCCAGCAGCTTGGTGGTGCAGGGAGAAGCTTTCTTT.

The chain has TRBV28 and TRBJ2-5; the D gene is possibly TRBD2 (6 bases). This CDR3 has 14 residues. Germline lookup yields CDR1 MDHEN and CDR2 SYDVKM. Trimming shortened V by 6 bases and J by 4 bases, and 15 bases separated the two germline ends. This CDR3 is CASSPGGEGETQYF. CDR3 coding DNA: TGTGCCAGCAGCCCCGGGGGAGAGGGAGAGACCCAGTACTTC.

CDR3 protein: CASSQEGRPSGRPDTQYF. CDR3 bases: TGTGCCAGCAGCCAAGAAGGACGTCCTAGCGGGAGACCAGATACGCAGTATTTT. V gene TRBV4-2 combines with J gene TRBJ2-3; TRBD2 matches at 10 bases. V lost 0 bases, J lost 4 bases, and 10 bases stayed unmatched. The CDR3 length is 18 residues. Germline lookup yields CDR1 LGHNA and CDR2 YNFKEQ.

V gene TRBV11-2 combines with J gene TRBJ2-5; perhaps TRBD1 as D (6 bases). Trimming shortened V by 4 bases and J by 5 bases, and 17 bases separated the two germline ends. Germline V CDR1 and CDR2: SGHAT, FQNNGV. CDR3 size: 15 residues. As DNA, the CDR3 is TGTGCCAGCAGCTCCCGGACAGAGGGTGGGGAGACCCAGTACTTC. It codes for CASSSRTEGGETQYF.

The chain links TRBV6-1 to TRBJ2-3; D perhaps matches TRBD2 (6 bases). V was shortened by 6 bases and J by 1 base, with 14 bases between the two germline ends. This CDR3 is built from 15 residues. Germline V gene lookup returns CDR1 MNHNS and CDR2 SASEGT. The CDR3: CASSGRDSRTDTQYF. DNA for the CDR3: TGTGCCAGCAGCGGGCGGGACTCCCGCACAGATACGCAGTATTTT.

This clone was detected a few times. The V call is TRBV10-1, the J call TRBJ2-4, with a weak D call TRBD1 (6 bases). The germline gives CDR1 WNHNN, CDR2 SYGVQD (reference sequence). The CDR3 contains 13 residues. V lost 4 bases and J lost 7, with 11 bases in between. This CDR3 is CASSAGTTNIQYF. DNA for the CDR3: TGCGCCAGCAGTGCCGGGACAACGAACATTCAGTACTTC.